This section outlines one T cell receptor (beta chain) sequence together with its context. The sample belongs to a study of shared T cell receptors in the human thymus. Germline V gene lookup returns CDR1 MNHEY and CDR2 SVGAGI. V dropped 4 bases and J dropped 1 base, with 13 bases sitting between them. The CDR3 runs to 15 residues. Method: immunoSEQ multiplex PCR; TCRdb's copy keeps in-frame clones and lacks some. The profile covers some 700,000 clones, with approximately 85% appearing a single time and more than 0.01% taken by the ten largest. The same data also contributed to another study, on human thymus T cells. That study reports: Corrective cardiac surgery supplied the resected thymus tissue. Usage of V and J genes appeared biased in thymic and blood repertoires. Overlap was high between thymic repertoires from unrelated individuals, as reported in related research.

This receptor was identified in a girl less than two years old with a congenital heart defect. The rearrangement joins TRBV6-5 to TRBJ1-1; D perhaps matches TRBD1 (5 bases). The specimen was thymocytes. The CDR3 region is CASSSRGVSNTEAFF. The DNA of the CDR3 is TGTGCCAGCAGTTCCCGGGGGGTTTCGAACACTGAAGCTTTCTTT.